This T cell receptor beta chain was sequenced for a study of shared clonotypes between healthy human individuals. Every subset's genomic DNA went evenly onto several immunoSEQ plates. Profiled with immunoSEQ multiplex PCR; TCRdb holds only in-frame clones, not every one. This sample has 2 million to 3 million clones, with under 95% found just once. Germline V CDR1 and CDR2: MDHEN, SYDVKM. V lost 5 bases to trimming and J lost 1 base, with 15 bases between them. CDR3 length equals 16 residues. Caucasian adults living in Nashville, Tennessee, provided all samples. The source material was naive CD4+ T cells from PBMCs. The subset: CD45RA+ positively selected. V is TRBV28 and J is TRBJ1-5; no clear D gene. This clonotype originated in a man younger than 30 in good health. Some clones in this sample may be carry-over from other donors' samples. The DNA for the CDR3 is TGTGCCAGCAGTGCTTGGGTTGGGCGAAGCAATCAGCCCCAGCATTTT. Its translation is CASSAWVGRSNQPQHF.